This T cell receptor (beta chain) came from a study of cytomegalovirus exposure and HLA in healthy donors (TCRdb year 2017). Some background on the complete study: According to an earlier analysis of a few hundred of the donors, about 170 million T cells yielded over 90 million unique TCR beta sequences and 276 Gb of sequence data. Along with the approximately 650-subject first cohort, a separate validation cohort of around 120 different subjects was used. Every discovery cohort repertoire had been produced on one sequencing platform. Alongside the repertoire data, information on donor age, sex, ethnicity and CMV serostatus was compiled. High-throughput TCR immunosequencing, statistical association of individual TCRs with disease status, and machine learning were combined to predict cytomegalovirus infection status. On average, around 200,000 unique TCR beta nucleotide sequences were sequenced per donor among fewer than 500 genotyped donors of the cohort, with roughly 18% of those sequences being non-productive. Of the roughly 400 genotyped donors, 81% were placed in the genetic ancestry cluster associated with self-reported Caucasian donors. The study was designed to test whether signatures of past pathogen exposure could be identified by cataloging public T cell receptors. The study used immunosequencing to profile the T cell repertoires of some 600 subjects and linked those repertoires to cytomegalovirus serostatus. An earlier analysis of more than 450 of the donors used high-throughput TCR beta sequencing to judge whether each TCR beta V gene segment behaved as functional or pseudogenic. Four or five DR-DQ haplotypes were handled as single units for association and clustering because linkage in the cohort was strong. An early release that covered about 600 HLA-typed donors contained approximately 320 gigabases of sequencing data and approximately 85 million unique TCR sequences. In the later analysis, no new phenotypic data were used to find candidate immune exposures; instead, reliance was placed on TCR beta sequences and their occurrence across donors. Both class I and class II loci were covered by HLA typing, at four-digit resolution. A later genetic analysis used genome-wide SNP genotypes for about 65% of the roughly 670 donors, treating that subset as a discovery cohort. To study patterns of TCR occurrence, a later analysis re-analyzed previously published TCR beta repertoires from hundreds of donors and added high-resolution HLA genotyping. The number of typed donors differed by locus: roughly 629-630 for A, B, C, DRB1 and DQB1; roughly 510 for DQA1; 606 for DPA1; and about 450 for DPB1.

Broader findings and caveats from the paper: A further reported finding was that TCR beta sequences accurately predicted the HLA-A and HLA-B alleles for most subjects in the first cohort. According to a later analysis, TCR association rates differed among HLA loci, with DRB1 alleles showing the most associated TCRs and HLA-C alleles showing the fewest. Compared with equally common non-associated chains, HLA-associated TCR beta chains in a later analysis were more clonally expanded and had lower generation probabilities. A later analysis found that most CMV-associated TCR beta chains appeared HLA-restricted, with HLA associations seemingly driven largely by CMV exposure. Only TCR beta chains were sequenced in this cohort, and the absence of alpha or paired-chain data limited detectable features. Some IMGT-functional V segments, including TRBV6-2 and TRBV6-3, could not be distinguished by the 87-base-pair reads and were therefore excluded. Assigning TCR associations to individual alleles was difficult when HLA alleles, especially DR and DQ, strongly co-occurred. A later analysis reported that several top co-occurrence clusters appeared linked to parvovirus B19, influenza, CMV and Epstein-Barr virus. A cluster of highly shared sequence variants was judged likely to represent a technical artifact of the sequencing pipeline. Across donors, most TCR sequences were observed very rarely, whereas some public TCRs were present in many individuals. Roughly uniform sequencing depth across donors was assumed in presence/absence analyses, although this assumption may not hold. At a false discovery rate of 0.05, a later analysis linked fewer than 20,000 TCR beta sequences to specific HLA alleles. In vitro tests confirmed that a few of the cytomegalovirus-associated TCR beta chains recognize cytomegalovirus antigens. The study listed 150 to 200 TCR beta chains as associated with cytomegalovirus. The authors suggested that the approach could potentially be generalized to other disease states and immunological phenotypes. A later genetic analysis associated a missense DCLRE1C variant with V-gene and J-gene trimming of TCR beta chains, and an independent cohort replicated the association. Because counts were too low, some 17 rarely observed V segments, including chromosome 9 orphons, were left out of the earlier analysis of some 600 of the donors. Because HLA typing was unavailable for some donors at each locus, only the typed subset was used in association tests. According to a later genetic analysis, donors in an Asian-associated ancestry cluster had fewer N-insertions in productive TCRs than the approximately 650-donor mean. The classifier was reported to diagnose cytomegalovirus status with high specificity and sensitivity in both the original and validation cohorts. The only immune exposure information available for the cohort was CMV serostatus. Correlated functional status among segregating V segments might reflect linkage disequilibrium, but an unknown experimental factor could not be ruled out. Broadly in line with IMGT annotations, most TCR beta V segments showed up in productive rearrangements about 87% or about 30% of the time in an earlier analysis of under 700 of the donors.

This clone was recorded only once. The antigen it recognizes is unknown. Base qualities are not recorded, but no much larger clone differs from it by a single base. The library was obtained by the immunoSEQ multiplex PCR assay. For the multiplex PCR, a mixture combining 60 forward primers for TCR Vbeta segments and 13 reverse primers for TCR Jbeta segments was used. The CDR3 region of rearranged TCR beta genes was amplified from genomic DNA with a multiplex PCR assay. The Illumina HiSeq System was used to sequence the amplified TCR beta libraries as 87-base-pair reads. Turning to the authors' computational methods: A later analysis tallied 80 million to 95 million unique TCR beta chains across the 660 or so repertoires, and about 12 million of those chains were shared by two or more donors. To remove PCR and sequencing errors, raw reads were error-corrected and collapsed into unique sequences using a nearest-neighbor algorithm that merged closely related sequences. Alignment of CDR3 sequences to IMGT reference sequences was used to assign V, D and J gene segments. For a sequence to be retained, at least a six-nucleotide match to both a V gene segment and a J gene segment was required. A rearrangement counted as productive if the CDR3 had no stop codons and remained in frame with V and J, and every other rearrangement counted as non-productive. CDR3 was defined by IMGT convention, running from the second conserved V-encoded cysteine to the conserved J-encoded phenylalanine. In an earlier analysis of 587 of the donors, sequences lacking an unambiguous match to a single V gene segment were excluded. An earlier analysis of over 450 of the donors classified V segments as functional when productive rearrangements were above 56.7% and as segregating when the standard deviation between donors was above 5%. To diagnose cytomegalovirus status from the catalog of TCR beta chain sequences, a statistical classification framework was built. In a later analysis, V and J genes were assigned by comparing TCR nucleotide sequences against IMGT/GENE-DB human TR gene sequences. Using the TCRdist pipeline, a later analysis assigned CDR3 sequences along with most-parsimonious VDJ recombination scenarios. A later analysis defined each TCR beta chain by its CDR3 amino acid sequence plus V-gene family, and excluded reads lacking a unique V-gene family. A later analysis removed roughly 590 highly shared, low-generation-probability nucleotide sequences to deal with suspected cross-contamination and a sequencing artifact. In a later analysis, a clonal expansion index for each public chain was calculated from normalized within-repertoire ranks of inferred template counts. In a later analysis, generation probabilities were computed using a VDJ recombination model fitted to out-of-frame rearrangements, and the results were checked against IGoR. In a later analysis, hypergeometric tests were used to score TCR-TCR, TCR-HLA and TCR-CMV co-occurrence, with a repertoire-size bias correction applied to TCR pairs. A later analysis estimated false discovery rates by permuting HLA or CMV assignments 20 times. In a later analysis, co-occurring TCRs were grouped using DBSCAN, and TCRdist sequence similarity was added for clustering within HLA-allele-positive subsets. Repertoires with fewer than 30,000 or more than 120,000 public chains, plus five repertoires with anomalous nucleotide sharing, were excluded from co-occurrence clustering. TCRdb's version of the immuneACCESS table is confined to in-frame rearrangements and falls short of the full clone set. An unresolved V gene accounts for under half of the shortfall where checked; the remainder is of unknown origin. V, J and clone size reflect that table, while D and trimming were determined from the DNA. In all, the sample holds approximately 150,000 clones, and more than 60% of those were seen once. The top ten hold 1.5% of the sample.

CDR3 length: 11 amino acids, cysteine to phenylalanine. The DNA shown is the 33-base CDR3, in frame from base 1. From a lookup of the germline V gene, CDR1 and CDR2 are ENHRY and SYGVKD. Ends trimmed: V by 11 bases, J by 6 bases; bases unmatched to a gene: 7. The cohort was made up of 500 to 850 healthy bone marrow donors. Cohort members were all nominally healthy when sampled, although unrecorded immune exposures were likely present. The donor was CMV seronegative and was included in the group of under 450 seronegative cohort members. Every donor gave a peripheral blood sample, and the peripheral blood mononuclear cells from that sample were used for TCR beta sequencing. Genomic DNA was extracted from the blood cell samples with the Qiagen DNeasy Blood Extraction Kit.

Specimen: PBMCs. The chain is assembled from TRBV10-3 and TRBJ2-7; TRBD2 aligns with 7 central bases. This sequence was found in a woman under 30 in good health and CMV-seronegative. DNA sequence: TGTGCCTCCGCGGGAGCGGGCGAGCAGTACTTC. This translates into CASAGAGEQYF.